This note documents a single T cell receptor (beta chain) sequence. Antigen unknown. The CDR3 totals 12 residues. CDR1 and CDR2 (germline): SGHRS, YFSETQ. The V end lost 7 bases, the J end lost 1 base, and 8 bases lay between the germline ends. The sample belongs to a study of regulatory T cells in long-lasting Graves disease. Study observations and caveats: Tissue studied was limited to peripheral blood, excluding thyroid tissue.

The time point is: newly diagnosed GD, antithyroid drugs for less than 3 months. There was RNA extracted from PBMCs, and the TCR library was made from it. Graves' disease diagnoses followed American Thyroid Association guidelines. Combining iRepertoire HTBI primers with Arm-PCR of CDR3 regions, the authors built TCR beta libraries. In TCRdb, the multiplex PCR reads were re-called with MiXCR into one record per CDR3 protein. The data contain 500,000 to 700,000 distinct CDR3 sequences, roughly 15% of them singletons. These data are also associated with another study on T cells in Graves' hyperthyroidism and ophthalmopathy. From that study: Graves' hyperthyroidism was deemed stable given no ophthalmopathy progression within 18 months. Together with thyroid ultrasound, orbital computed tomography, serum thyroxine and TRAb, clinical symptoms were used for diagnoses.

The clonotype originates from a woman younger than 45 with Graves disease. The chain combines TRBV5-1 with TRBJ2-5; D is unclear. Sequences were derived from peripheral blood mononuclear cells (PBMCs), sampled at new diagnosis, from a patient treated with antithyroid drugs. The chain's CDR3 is CASYSTQETQYF. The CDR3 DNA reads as TGCGCCAGCTACTCAACCCAAGAGACCCAGTACTTC.